The 5 T cell receptor beta chains listed next were all sequenced from one sample in a study of CD8 T cells in ankylosing spondylitis. MiXCR, run by TCRdb on the 5' RACE reads, gives a single entry per CDR3 protein. The table shows about 340,000 distinct CDR3 sequences, with 20% occurring only once. Sequencing was carried out using blood, either unsorted or a sorted T cell fraction (not recorded which). These receptors all stem from a male donor with ankylosing spondylitis or in good health (not recorded which).

This clonotype showed up just a few times. The chain joins TRBV6-5 to TRBJ2-1, with 8 bases lining up with TRBD2. The germline gives CDR1 MNHEY, CDR2 SVGAGI. Trimming took 0 bases from V and 1 from J; bases not matched to a gene: 2. The CDR3 extends over 16 amino acids. The CDR3 DNA is TGTGCCAGCAGTTACTCTAGCGGGGTATCCTACAATGAGCAGTTCTTC. Translated, it gives CASSYSSGVSYNEQFF.

A few counts support this clonotype. The chain uses TRBV2 and TRBJ1-2; TRBD1 matches at 8 bases. The CDR3 covers 13 residues. Germline V gene lookup returns CDR1 SNHLY and CDR2 FYNNEI. Losses at the gene ends were 9 bases for V and 8 bases for J; bases not matched to a gene: 11. CDR3 DNA: TGTGCCAGTGCCAGGGGGCTGTTGATCGGCTACACCTTC. Encoded protein: CASARGLLIGYTF.

This clonotype was counted only a few times. V usage is TRBV10-3 and J usage is TRBJ2-1; 13 bases map to TRBD2. The CDR3 runs 16 residues. The V gene's germline CDR1 is ENHRY and CDR2 SYGVKD. Trimming at V came to 6 bases and at J to 8 bases, leaving 10 bases not matched to a gene. The DNA of the CDR3 is TGTGCCATCAGGAATACTAGCGGGGGGGCTGTCCATGAGCAGTTCTTC. Protein: CAIRNTSGGAVHEQFF.

This chain joins TRBV20-1 and TRBJ2-1; 9 bases align to TRBD2. CDR3 length: 14 residues. The germline V gene encodes CDR1 DFQATT and CDR2 SNEGSKA (reference sequence). The J segment lost 9 bases and the V segment lost 1 base, leaving 7 bases of the junction unmatched. CDR3 sequence reads: CSARGGGAVFEQFF. For the CDR3, the DNA is TGCAGTGCTAGAGGCGGGGGGGCAGTTTTTGAGCAGTTCTTC.

In this sample, this clonotype turned up a few times. The chain couples TRBV11-2 to TRBJ2-7; D remains ambiguous. The germline V gene encodes CDR1 SGHAT and CDR2 FQNNGV. The CDR3 has 11 residues. Trimming stripped 7 bases from V and 3 bases from J, with 7 bases between. The CDR3 spells CASTLNYEQYF. CDR3 in DNA: TGTGCCAGCACCCTGAACTACGAGCAGTACTTC.